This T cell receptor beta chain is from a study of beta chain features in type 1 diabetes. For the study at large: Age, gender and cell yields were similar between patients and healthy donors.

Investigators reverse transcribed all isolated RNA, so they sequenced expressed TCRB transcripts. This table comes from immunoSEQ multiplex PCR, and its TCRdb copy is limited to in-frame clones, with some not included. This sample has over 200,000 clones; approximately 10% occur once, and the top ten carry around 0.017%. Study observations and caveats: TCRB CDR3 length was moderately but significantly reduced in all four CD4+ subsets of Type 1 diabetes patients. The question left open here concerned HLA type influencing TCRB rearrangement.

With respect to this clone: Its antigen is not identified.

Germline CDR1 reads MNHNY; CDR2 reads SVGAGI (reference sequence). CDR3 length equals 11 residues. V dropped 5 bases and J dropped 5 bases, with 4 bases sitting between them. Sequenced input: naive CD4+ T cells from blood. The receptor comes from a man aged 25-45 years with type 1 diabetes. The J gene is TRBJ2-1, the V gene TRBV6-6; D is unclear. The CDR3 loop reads CASSTDNEQFF. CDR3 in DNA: TGTGCCAGCAGTACAGACAATGAGCAGTTCTTC.